This is a list of T cell receptor beta chains from one sample in a study of response to subunit inactivated influenza vaccine. TCRdb re-called the RT-PCR reads with MiXCR, one entry per CDR3 protein. The sample lists a few hundred thousand distinct CDR3 sequences, around 20% occurring once. This specimen consisted of PBMCs from blood, obtained less than 22 months after vaccination. The receptors come from a man aged 50 to 69 who received an inactivated influenza vaccine. Each CDR3 is given with its conserved first and last residue. Clone size appears in some rows only: once, few, many, or a class for an expanded clone.

TRBV5-6	TRBJ2-6	-	CASSDGGANVLTF
TRBV4-2	TRBJ2-7	-	CASSQDWRTAPYEQYF
TRBV7-3	TRBJ2-5	-	CASSPRGGRETQYF
TRBV6-5	TRBJ2-5	few	CASSYSRGLETQYF
TRBV18	TRBJ1-1	few	CASSPSPYGGRGAEAFF
TRBV20-1	TRBJ2-7	few	CSARRPTYEQYF
TRBV7-2	TRBJ1-6	few	CASSLRQGIDNSPLHF
TRBV4-2	TRBJ1-2	-	CASSPQLTNYGYTF
TRBV20-1	TRBJ1-6	-	CSARGARTGGNSPLHF
TRBV6-1	TRBJ1-2	few	CASGTRTVLDGYTF
TRBV7-9	TRBJ1-6	-	CASSLDGPSPLHF
TRBV6-2/TRBV6-3	TRBJ1-1	few	CASSYHPSSEAFF
TRBV12-3/TRBV12-4	TRBJ2-5	few	CASSLRLARETQYF
TRBV6-4	TRBJ2-3	-	CASSVLAGGPDTQYF
TRBV12-3/TRBV12-4	TRBJ1-3	few	CASSQGGLSSGNTIYF
TRBV15	TRBJ1-2	-	CATSYAGGPSNYGYTF
TRBV29-1	TRBJ1-1	few	CSAVIIGGLGATEAFF
TRBV20-1	TRBJ2-1	-	CSARSSRPYNEQFF